Each of the 22 T cell receptor beta chains below was sequenced from the same sample in a study of regulatory T cells in long-lasting Graves disease. Time point indicated: persistent/refractory GD, antithyroid drugs over 5 years with positive TRAb. RNA extracted from PBMCs served as the sequencing template. According to the study, TCR beta libraries were built with iRepertoire HTBI primers and CDR3-region Arm-PCR. TCRdb analysed the multiplex PCR reads with MiXCR anew, one entry per CDR3 protein. The table records under 500,000 distinct CDR3 sequences, 20% of them present only once. The material sequenced was peripheral blood mononuclear cells (PBMCs), taken when the disease was refractory, from a patient treated with antithyroid drugs. The source of these receptors is a female donor with Graves disease.

This clonotype was seen a single time. The CDR3 here is CASSLVGQGSKNIQYF. CDR3 in DNA: TGTGCCAGCAGCTTAGTTGGACAGGGATCTAAAAACATTCAGTACTTC. This sequence joins TRBV7-9 and TRBJ2-4, with 8 bases identical to TRBD1. V gave up 1 base and J gave up 4 bases; unmatched junction bases: 6. The CDR3 has 16 amino acids. The germline CDR1 and CDR2 sequences are SEHNR and FQNEAQ (reference sequence).

Regarding this clonotype: A much larger clonotype is one base distant, so this may be a read error. The CDR3 sequence: CASRFTIGPTYEQYF. CDR3 bases: TGTGCCAGCAGGTTCACGATAGGGCCTACCTACGAGCAGTACTTC. The chain combines TRBV28 with TRBJ2-7; D unclear. The CDR3 is 15 residues long. Germline CDR1 MDHEN, CDR2 SYDVKM. The ends were cut back, 6 bases at V and 2 bases at J, with 17 bases in the middle.

This chain joins TRBV30 and TRBJ1-1; D may be TRBD1 (5 bases). Germline V gives CDR1 GTSNPN, CDR2 SVGIG (reference sequence). The CDR3 has 15 amino acids. V lost 6 bases, J lost 5 bases, and 22 bases lay in between. The CDR3 DNA follows: TGTGCCTGCCTCGTCCAGCGGGGGAGTTGGACTGAAGCTTTCTTT. This codes for CACLVQRGSWTEAFF. The full variable domain, in which reference TRBV30 and TRBJ1-1 provide the parts outside the CDR3, is SQTIHQWPATLVQPVGSPLSLECTVEGTSNPNLYWYRQAAGRGLQLLFYSVGIGQISSEVPQNLSASRPQDRQFILSSKKLLLSDSGFYLCACLVQRGSWTEAFFGQGTRLTVV.

This clonotype was seen a few times. The chain links TRBV18 to TRBJ2-7; D is ambiguous. CDR1 KGHSH and CDR2 LQKENI come from the germline V gene. V was cut by 6 bases and J by 3 bases, with 9 bases left in between. This CDR3 has 12 amino acids. In DNA form, the CDR3 reads TGTGCCAGCTCCCAAACCTTCTACGAGCAGTACTTC. It encodes CASSQTFYEQYF.

This clonotype was seen more than once but under ten times. This chain joins TRBV11-1 and TRBJ1-4; D is unclear. V gave up 3 bases and J gave up 5 bases, with 7 bases separating them. The CDR3 is made up of 13 amino acids. Germline CDR1 reads SGHAT; CDR2 reads FQDESV (reference sequence). The CDR3: CASSFGPNEKLFF. CDR3 nucleotide sequence: TGTGCCAGCAGCTTTGGACCCAATGAAAAACTGTTTTTT.

This clonotype was recorded at least ten times. The chain joins TRBV2 to TRBJ2-5, with TRBD2 as a possible D gene (6 bases). V shed 2 bases and J shed 3 bases, with 10 bases lying between them. Looked up from germline, CDR1 is SNHLY and CDR2 is FYNNEI. CDR3 length equals 14 residues. The CDR3 region has the DNA TGTGCCAGCAGTGAATGGGGAGGTAAAGAGACCCAGTACTTC. The encoded protein is CASSEWGGKETQYF.

The chain joins TRBV19 to TRBJ2-5; weak D call: TRBD2 (5 bases). CDR3 size: 17 residues. The V gene lost 1 base and the J gene lost 3 bases, with 18 bases spanning the gap. Germline V gene sequence: CDR1 LNHDA, CDR2 SQIVND (reference sequence). CDR3 loop: CASSIALMDSAEETQYF. CDR3 DNA: TGTGCCAGTAGTATAGCCCTGATGGACTCAGCTGAAGAGACCCAGTACTTC. Full variable domain (remainder filled in from reference TRBV19 and TRBJ2-5): DGGITQSPKYLFRKEGQNVTLSCEQNLNHDAMYWYRQDPGQGLRLIYYSQIVNDFQKGDIAEGYSVSREKKESFPLTVTSAQKNPTAFYLCASSIALMDSAEETQYFGPGTRLLVL.

The chain has TRBV6-5 and TRBJ1-1; TRBD1 is a possible D gene (6 bases). This CDR3 has 16 residues. Trimming took 0 bases from V and 4 from J, leaving 15 bases between them. Germline V CDR1 and CDR2: MNHEY, SVGAGI. The CDR3 is CASSYSRGSGSTEAFF. The CDR3 coding sequence is TGTGCCAGCAGTTACTCAAGGGGGTCCGGGAGCACTGAAGCTTTCTTT.

This clonotype was detected only a few times. The chain recombines TRBV20-1 with TRBJ1-1; TRBD1 is a possible D gene (6 bases). V was trimmed by 2 bases and J by 6 bases, leaving 22 bases between them. This CDR3 has 16 residues. Germline CDR1 and CDR2: DFQATT and SNEGSKA (reference sequence). In DNA, the CDR3 is TGCAGTGCTAGATTTCCAGGGTGGGGGCAGGATCCTGAAGCTTTCTTT. Its translation is CSARFPGWGQDPEAFF.

This clonotype has at least ten counts. J is TRBJ2-5 and V is TRBV13; the D gene could be TRBD1 or TRBD2 (7 bases each). Germline V gene sequence: CDR1 PRHDT, CDR2 FYEKMQ (reference sequence). V was trimmed by 9 bases and J by 2 bases, leaving 19 bases between them. There are 15 residues in the CDR3. The chain's CDR3 is CASQEQGRDQETQYF. DNA for the CDR3: TGTGCCAGTCAAGAACAGGGGAGGGATCAAGAGACCCAGTACTTC.

At least ten counts were recorded for this clonotype. The V and J genes are TRBV11-2 and TRBJ2-5, with TRBD2 identical over 14 bases. CDR3 length equals 16 residues. The ends lost 5 bases at V and 5 bases at J; junction bases unmatched: 7. Germline loops: CDR1 SGHAT, CDR2 FQNNGV. CDR3 sequence (DNA): TGTGCCAGCAGCAAAGGGACTAGCGGGAGCCGTGAGACCCAGTACTTC. It codes for CASSKGTSGSRETQYF.

There are a few counts of this clonotype. This sequence joins TRBV7-8 and TRBJ1-5; maybe TRBD1 (5 bases). This CDR3 is 14 amino acids long. The V gene's germline CDR1 is SGHVS and CDR2 FQNEAQ. V dropped 5 bases and J dropped 3 bases, with 11 bases sitting between them. CDR3 in DNA: TGTGCCAGCAGCCCCCGACAGCTCAATCAGCCCCAGCATTTT. Protein sequence: CASSPRQLNQPQHF.

This clonotype was seen many times. The V and J genes are TRBV7-2 and TRBJ1-1; D remains ambiguous. The CDR3 is 14 amino acids. Looked up from germline, CDR1 is SGHTA and CDR2 is FQGNSA. Trimming left V 8 bases short and J 2 bases short, with 15 bases between. CDR3 protein: CASSPGGINTEAFF. The DNA for the CDR3 is TGTGCCAGCTCACCAGGAGGGATTAACACTGAAGCTTTCTTT. The full variable domain, in which reference TRBV7-2 and TRBJ1-1 provide the parts outside the CDR3, is GAGVSQSPSNKVTEKGKDVELRCDPISGHTALYWYRQSLGQGLEFLIYFQGNSAPDKSGLPSDRFSAERTGGSVSTLTIQRTQQEDSAVYLCASSPGGINTEAFFGQGTRLTVV.

This clonotype was detected ten times or more. The chain is built from TRBV3-1 and TRBJ1-4; no clear D. CDR1 is LGHDT and CDR2 is YNNKEL in the germline V gene (reference sequence). Trimming removed 1 base from V and 5 bases from J, with 14 bases in between. The CDR3 sequence is 16 residues long. CDR3: CASSQGWAGVNEKLFF. CDR3 nucleotides: TGTGCCAGCAGCCAAGGCTGGGCAGGAGTGAATGAAAAACTGTTTTTT. The whole variable domain, remainder taken from reference TRBV3-1 and TRBJ1-4, is DTAVSQTPKYLVTQMGNDKSIKCEQNLGHDTMYWYKQDSKKFLKIMFSYNNKELIINETVPNRFSPKSPDKAHLNLHINSLELGDSAVYFCASSQGWAGVNEKLFFGSGTQLSVL.

This sequence joins TRBV7-9 and TRBJ2-7; D may be TRBD1 (6 bases). From germline, CDR1 is SEHNR and CDR2 FQNEAQ (reference sequence). CDR3 size: 13 residues. Trimming pared 5 bases from V and 5 bases from J, leaving 13 bases between. CDR3 residues: CASSQTGLHEQYF. DNA for the CDR3: TGTGCCAGCAGCCAAACAGGGCTCCACGAGCAGTACTTC.

V is TRBV6-1 and J is TRBJ2-2, with TRBD2 matching over 10 bases. The length of the CDR3 is 15 residues. Germline CDR1 and CDR2: MNHNS and SASEGT. Losses at the gene ends were 6 bases for V and 4 bases for J; bases not matched to a gene: 5. The CDR3 region has the DNA TGTGCCAGCAGGACCGGGACTAGCGCCACCGGGGAGCTGTTTTTT. It yields the protein CASRTGTSATGELFF.

The table lists this clonotype with many counts. The CDR3 sequence: CSARVSGSYEQYF. DNA for the CDR3: TGCAGTGCTAGAGTGTCAGGCTCCTACGAGCAGTACTTC. The V call is TRBV20-1, the J call TRBJ2-7; no firm D call. The V gene's germline CDR1 is DFQATT and CDR2 SNEGSKA (reference sequence). This CDR3 is built from 13 residues. Deletions cut 1 base from V and 0 bases from J, with 7 bases between.

V is TRBV13 and J is TRBJ1-1; possible D gene TRBD1, 5 bases. V lost 1 base to trimming and J lost 0 bases, with 9 bases between them. The CDR3 runs to 15 residues. CDR1 and CDR2 from the germline V gene are PRHDT and FYEKMQ (reference sequence). The CDR3, as DNA: TGTGCCAGCAGCTTAGATCCGGGGGTGAACACTGAAGCTTTCTTT. Protein product: CASSLDPGVNTEAFF.

This clonotype was seen repeatedly, ten times or more. The rearrangement uses TRBV10-3 and TRBJ1-6, with D unresolved. Germline loops: CDR1 ENHRY, CDR2 SYGVKD. V lost 11 bases, J lost 8 bases, and 19 bases lay in between. This CDR3 has 14 amino acids. CDR3 in amino acids: CASRQEVGYSPLHF. CDR3 bases: TGTGCCTCCCGGCAGGAAGTCGGCTATTCACCCCTCCACTTT.

The chain is built from TRBV6-1 and TRBJ2-1, with D hard to call. Trimming pared 6 bases from V and 7 bases from J, leaving 10 bases between. The germline gives CDR1 MNHNS, CDR2 SASEGT. The CDR3 spans 12 residues. CDR3 DNA: TGTGCCAGCAGCACTTTTAGAAATGAGCAGTTCTTC. Protein product: CASSTFRNEQFF.

Turning to this clonotype: This clone may be a read error of a much larger clone one base away. The chain has TRBV10-2 and TRBJ2-1; D gene unclear. The CDR3 sequence is 13 residues long. Germline V gives CDR1 WSHSY, CDR2 SAAADI. The CDR3 nucleotides read TGCGCCAGCAGGGCCGGTATGTACAATAAGCAGTTCTTC. This gives the protein CASRAGMYNKQFF.

The rearrangement joins TRBV19 to TRBJ1-2, with TRBD1 as a possible D gene (6 bases). CDR1 is LNHDA and CDR2 is SQIVND in the germline V gene (reference sequence). Trimming removed 10 bases from V and 8 bases from J, with 29 bases in between. The length of the CDR3 is 16 residues. CDR3 in amino acids: CATDPVGQPVVGGYTF. Here the CDR3 DNA reads TGTGCCACAGATCCGGTCGGACAGCCCGTAGTGGGGGGCTACACCTTC.